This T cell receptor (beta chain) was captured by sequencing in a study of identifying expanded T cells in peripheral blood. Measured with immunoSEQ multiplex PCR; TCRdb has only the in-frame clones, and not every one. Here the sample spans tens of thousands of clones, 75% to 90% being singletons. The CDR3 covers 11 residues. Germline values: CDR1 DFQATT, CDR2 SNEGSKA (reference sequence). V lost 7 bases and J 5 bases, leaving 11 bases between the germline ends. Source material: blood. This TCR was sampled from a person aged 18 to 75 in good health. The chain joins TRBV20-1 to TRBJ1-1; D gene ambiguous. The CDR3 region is CSDETLTEAFF. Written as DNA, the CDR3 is TGCAGTGACGAGACCCTGACTGAAGCTTTCTTT.